A few counts support the clone carrying this T cell receptor (beta chain). Its antigen is not known. This CDR3 is 15 amino acids long. Germline CDR1 MNHEY, CDR2 SVGAGI. With 6 bases removed from V and 8 bases from J, the gap between germline ends came to 17 bases. This record comes from a study of T-cell memory formation after mild COVID-19. Study overall: Largely donor-specific sequence clusters came from a couple of donors.

The authors produced TCR alpha and TCR beta cDNA libraries with sample barcodes and UMIs by 5'RACE using constant-segment primers. TCRdb re-called the 5' RACE reads with MiXCR, one entry per CDR3 protein. The data hold 250,000 to 350,000 distinct CDR3 sequences, with roughly 21% observed a single time. Findings and caveats of the study: Clones contracting day 15 to 85 were balanced CD4/CD8; later expanders leaned CD4+. Some clones that responded turned up in pre-infection memory, which suggests that cross-reactive memory joined in.

The sample comprised PBMCs or a T cell subset sorted from them (not recorded which). The receptor's source is a man younger than 30 who had mild COVID-19 (a few samples of this study predate the infection). Cell type and time point are not known. V usage is TRBV6-5 and J usage is TRBJ1-6, with D possibly being TRBD1 (5 bases). CDR3 region: CASRATVVFDSPLHF. As DNA, the CDR3 is TGTGCCAGCAGAGCGACAGTGGTTTTTGATTCACCCCTCCACTTT.